Presented here are 26 T cell receptor beta chains from one specimen sequenced in a study of OX40 agonist ivuxolimab in advanced cancers. Here immunoSEQ multiplex PCR was the method, and the copy in TCRdb shows in-frame clones only, minus some. The table records roughly 67,000 clones, 80% to 95% of them present only once. The source was CD4+ or CD8+ T cells sorted from blood, collected in a trial of the OX40 agonist ivuxolimab. Receptors originate from an adult with an advanced solid tumor such as melanoma, head and neck, liver or kidney cancer.

The chain combines TRBV4-1 with TRBJ1-4; 7 nucleotides align to TRBD1. From germline, CDR1 is MGHRA and CDR2 YSYEKL. The trim removed 0 bases at V and 7 bases at J, leaving 11 bases unmatched. The CDR3 runs 17 residues. The CDR3 loop is CASSQEVGTVSLEKLFF. CDR3 nucleotides: TGCGCCAGCAGCCAAGAGGTGGGGACAGTCTCCCTTGAAAAACTGTTTTTT.

The rearrangement joins TRBV5-4 to TRBJ2-1; TRBD2 agrees at 8 bases. J was trimmed by 1 base and V by 4 bases; bases with no gene match: 7. Germline V gene sequence: CDR1 SGHNT, CDR2 YYREEE (reference sequence). The CDR3 runs 16 residues. CDR3 sequence (DNA): TGTGCCAGCAGCCCCGGACTAGCTGGGTCCTACAATGAGCAGTTCTTC. This encodes CASSPGLAGSYNEQFF.

The rearrangement joins TRBV7-9 to TRBJ2-7, with 7 bases lining up with TRBD1. Unmatched junction bases numbered 20, after V lost 9 bases and J lost 3 bases. Germline CDR1 is SEHNR and CDR2 is FQNEAQ (reference sequence). This CDR3 comprises 17 residues. CDR3 sequence reads: CARQPIAGDSHNYEQYF. The CDR3 DNA reads TGTGCCAGACAGCCCATCGCCGGGGACAGCCATAACTACGAGCAGTACTTC.

The chain carries TRBV10-3 and TRBJ2-7; D is undetermined. V was pared by 2 bases and J by 3 bases, with 8 bases between. This CDR3 is built from 13 residues. The germline V gene encodes CDR1 ENHRY and CDR2 SYGVKD. CDR3 nucleotides: TGTGCCATCAGTGAGGGTCCCCTCTACGAGCAGTACTTC. As protein: CAISEGPLYEQYF.

The gene calls are TRBV4-1 and TRBJ1-3, with D hard to call. Trimming took 1 base from V and 4 from J, leaving 11 bases between them. Germline assignment: CDR1 MGHRA and CDR2 YSYEKL. The CDR3 spans 15 residues. CDR3 sequence reads: CASSQGVAEGNTIYF. The DNA of the CDR3 is TGCGCCAGCAGCCAAGGGGTGGCGGAGGGAAACACCATATATTTT.

The chain joins TRBV29-1 to TRBJ2-7, with TRBD1 as a possible D gene (6 bases). V lost 6 bases and J 4 bases, leaving 16 bases between the germline ends. Per germline, CDR1 SQVTM and CDR2 ANQGSEA. This CDR3 is built from 13 residues. The CDR3 protein is CSVPGTTIYEQYF. The CDR3, as DNA: TGCAGCGTGCCCGGGACAACTATATACGAGCAGTACTTC.

The chain couples TRBV7-2 to TRBJ2-7; D is possibly TRBD1 (5 bases). Trimming stripped 1 base from V and 6 bases from J, with 19 bases between. CDR3 length: 16 residues. CDR1 and CDR2 from the germline V gene are SGHTA and FQGNSA. The DNA of the CDR3 is TGTGCCAGCAGCTTAGGTCCAGGGTACGGTTTTCGCGAGCAGTACTTC. This encodes CASSLGPGYGFREQYF.

The rearrangement links TRBV13 to TRBJ2-1, with TRBD2 identical over 8 bases. This CDR3 has 14 amino acids. Unmatched junction bases numbered 9, after V lost 5 bases and J lost 9 bases. Germline CDR1 and CDR2: PRHDT and FYEKMQ (reference sequence). CDR3 region: CASSPGLGEGEQFF. CDR3 DNA: TGTGCCAGCAGCCCGGGACTAGGGGAGGGTGAGCAGTTCTTC.

The chain recombines TRBV2 with TRBJ2-5; TRBD1 is a possible D gene (6 bases). Germline V lookup: CDR1 SNHLY, CDR2 FYNNEI. This CDR3 contains 15 residues. V was clipped by 4 bases and J by 1 base, with 13 bases between them. The CDR3: CASSGQGRSQETQYF. The CDR3 coding sequence is TGTGCCAGCAGTGGCCAGGGGCGGAGCCAAGAGACCCAGTACTTC.

In DNA form, the CDR3 reads TGCGCCAGCAGTCAATCTTGGGAGACCACTGAAGCTTTCTTT. The encoded protein is CASSQSWETTEAFF. The J gene is TRBJ1-1, the V gene TRBV23-1; D gene unclear. TRBV23-1 is identified as an open reading frame with a role that is uncertain. The CDR3 has 14 amino acids. Trimming pared 0 bases from V and 4 bases from J, leaving 9 bases between.

V gene TRBV5-8 combines with J gene TRBJ2-3; TRBD2 matches at 9 bases. This CDR3 has 15 amino acids. Looked up from germline, CDR1 is SGHTS and CDR2 is YDEGEE. The J segment lost 5 bases and the V segment lost 1 base, leaving 5 bases of the junction unmatched. The CDR3 here is CASSLLAGELDTQYF. In nucleotides, the CDR3 is TGTGCCAGCAGCTTGTTAGCGGGAGAATTAGATACGCAGTATTTT.

The chain combines TRBV7-2 with TRBJ2-1; 10 bases map to TRBD2. The CDR3 consists of 19 residues. Trimming removed 2 bases from V and 1 base from J; junction bases left unmatched: 11. CDR1 is SGHTA, CDR2 FQGNSA, per germline. CDR3 amino acids: CASSLSWLAGGASYNEQFF. CDR3 DNA: TGTGCCAGCAGCTTAAGTTGGTTAGCGGGAGGTGCGTCCTACAATGAGCAGTTCTTC.

V and J are TRBV19 and TRBJ2-5; 7 bases fit TRBD2. V shed 7 bases and J 5 bases; nucleotides not matched to a gene: 13. The CDR3 contains 15 residues. Germline loops: CDR1 LNHDA, CDR2 SQIVND (reference sequence). CDR3 amino acids: CASTPRWGGWETQYF. In nucleotides, the CDR3 is TGTGCCAGTACCCCCCGGTGGGGGGGGTGGGAGACCCAGTACTTC.

The V call is TRBV7-2, the J call TRBJ1-4, with D unclear. Trimming cost V 5 bases and J 6 bases, with 10 bases left between them. The CDR3 covers 13 residues. Germline assignment: CDR1 SGHTA and CDR2 FQGNSA. The DNA of the CDR3 is TGTGCCAGCAGCGCCTTACCCGATGAAAAACTGTTTTTT. Its translation: CASSALPDEKLFF.

The chain carries TRBV7-9 and TRBJ2-7; D could derive from TRBD1 or TRBD2 (8 bases each). Germline loops: CDR1 SEHNR, CDR2 FQNEAQ (reference sequence). Trimming took 6 bases from V and 2 from J, leaving 17 bases between them. The CDR3 sequence is 15 residues long. The CDR3 reads CASRREGQDAYEQYF. Written as DNA, the CDR3 is TGTGCCAGCAGACGGGAGGGACAGGACGCCTACGAGCAGTACTTC.

This clone was seen only a few times. V and J are TRBV19 and TRBJ1-1; D possibly corresponds to TRBD1 (5 bases). This CDR3 contains 15 residues. V gave up 5 bases and J gave up 1 base, with 14 bases separating them. Germline CDR1 LNHDA, CDR2 SQIVND (reference sequence). The CDR3 bases are TGTGCCAGTAGTCCACCGGGACTGCGGAACACTGAAGCTTTCTTT. Its protein product is CASSPPGLRNTEAFF.

The CDR3 DNA reads as TGTGCCAGCACCCGTCGCACTAGCGGGGGAAACAATGAGCAGTTCTTC. This translates into CASTRRTSGGNNEQFF. The chain links TRBV21-1 to TRBJ2-1; the D call in the table, TRBD2, was not verified against the DNA. TRBV21-1 is a documented pseudogene. This CDR3 region has 16 residues.

The V and J genes are TRBV5-6 and TRBJ1-3; D remains ambiguous. The CDR3 is 11 amino acids. Germline assignment: CDR1 SGHDT and CDR2 YYEEEE. V gave up 3 bases and J gave up 2 bases, with 0 bases separating them. Here the CDR3 reads CASSSGNTIYF. The DNA of the CDR3 is TGTGCCAGCAGCTCTGGAAACACCATATATTTT.

The CDR3 is CASSDSGSSYNEQFF. In DNA form, the CDR3 reads TGCGCCAGCAGCGATAGCGGGAGCTCCTACAATGAGCAGTTCTTC. The rearrangement links TRBV4-1 to TRBJ2-1; 9 bases are a match to TRBD2. CDR3 length equals 15 residues. V lost 5 bases, J lost 0 bases, and 2 bases stayed unmatched. In germline, CDR1 is MGHRA, CDR2 YSYEKL.

With respect to this clone: Other DNA sequences in the same sample also yield this CDR3. This chain joins TRBV9 and TRBJ2-2, with 9 bases matching TRBD2. Germline V CDR1 and CDR2: SGDLS, YYNGEE. The CDR3 runs to 17 residues. Germline trimming cut 0 bases from V and 6 bases from J; bases unmatched to any gene: 9. The CDR3, as DNA: TGTGCCAGCAGCGTAGATGGGCGCGGGGGGGACGCCGGGGAGCTGTTTTTT. It codes for CASSVDGRGGDAGELFF.

The rearrangement joins TRBV7-3 to TRBJ1-1; no firm D call. The CDR3 consists of 12 residues. CDR1 SGHTA and CDR2 FQGTGA come from the germline V gene. With 0 bases removed from V and 7 bases from J, the gap between germline ends came to 6 bases. CDR3 coding DNA: TGTGCCAGCAGCTTAACCCCCTTTGAAGCTTTCTTT. This translates into CASSLTPFEAFF.

The V gene is TRBV4-1, the J gene TRBJ2-7, with unresolved D. V dropped 4 bases and J dropped 0 bases, with 7 bases sitting between them. Per the germline V gene, CDR1 is MGHRA and CDR2 is YSYEKL. CDR3 length equals 13 residues. In DNA, the CDR3 is TGCGCCAGCAGCCCGACCCACTCCTACGAGCAGTACTTC. Translation gives CASSPTHSYEQYF.

This sequence joins TRBV13 and TRBJ1-2, with 9 bases matching TRBD1. The germline V gene has CDR1 PRHDT and CDR2 FYEKMQ (reference sequence). The CDR3 consists of 14 residues. J gave up 6 bases and V 0 bases, and 2 bases lay outside the gene matches. CDR3 in DNA: TGTGCCAGCAGCTTAGGTGGGACAGGGCATGGCTACACCTTC. This gives the protein CASSLGGTGHGYTF. Full variable domain (rest looked up from reference TRBV13 and TRBJ1-2): AAGVIQSPRHLIKEKRETATLKCYPIPRHDTVYWYQQGPGQDPQFLISFYEKMQSDKGSIPDRFSAQQFSDYHSELNMSSLELGDSALYFCASSLGGTGHGYTFGSGTRLTVV.

The chain carries TRBV29-1 and TRBJ1-1; TRBD1 is a possible D gene (5 bases). The CDR3 has 12 amino acids. The V and J ends lost 6 bases and 2 bases respectively, with 10 bases between them. The germline V gene encodes CDR1 SQVTM and CDR2 ANQGSEA. In nucleotides, the CDR3 is TGCAGCGTCTCAGACAGCAACACTGAAGCTTTCTTT. It codes for CSVSDSNTEAFF. The full variable domain, rest sourced from reference TRBV29-1 and TRBJ1-1, is SAVISQKPSRDICQRGTSLTIQCQVDSQVTMMFWYRQQPGQSLTLIATANQGSEATYESGFVIDKFPISRPNLTFSTLTVSNMSPEDSSIYLCSVSDSNTEAFFGQGTRLTVV.

The V and J genes are TRBV10-3 and TRBJ2-2; 8 bases align to TRBD1. J was trimmed by 3 bases and V by 3 bases; bases with no gene match: 6. The CDR3 sequence is 16 residues long. From germline, CDR1 is ENHRY and CDR2 SYGVKD. Here the CDR3 DNA reads TGTGCCATCAGTGAAACAGGACAGGGTGACACCGGGGAGCTGTTTTTT. It specifies CAISETGQGDTGELFF.

V and J are TRBV5-5 and TRBJ2-7; TRBD2 matches at 9 bases. The CDR3 totals 15 residues. V lost 2 bases, J lost 6 bases, and 9 bases stayed unmatched. CDR1 is SGHKS and CDR2 is YYEKEE in the germline V gene (reference sequence). The CDR3 sequence: CASSFTSGLAAEQYF. CDR3 DNA: TGTGCCAGCAGCTTTACCTCGGGACTAGCCGCCGAGCAGTACTTC. The full variable domain, completed using reference TRBV5-5 and TRBJ2-7, is DAGVTQSPTHLIKTRGQQVTLRCSPISGHKSVSWYQQVLGQGPQFIFQYYEKEERGRGNFPDRFSARQFPNYSSELNVNALLLGDSALYLCASSFTSGLAAEQYFGPGTRLTVT.